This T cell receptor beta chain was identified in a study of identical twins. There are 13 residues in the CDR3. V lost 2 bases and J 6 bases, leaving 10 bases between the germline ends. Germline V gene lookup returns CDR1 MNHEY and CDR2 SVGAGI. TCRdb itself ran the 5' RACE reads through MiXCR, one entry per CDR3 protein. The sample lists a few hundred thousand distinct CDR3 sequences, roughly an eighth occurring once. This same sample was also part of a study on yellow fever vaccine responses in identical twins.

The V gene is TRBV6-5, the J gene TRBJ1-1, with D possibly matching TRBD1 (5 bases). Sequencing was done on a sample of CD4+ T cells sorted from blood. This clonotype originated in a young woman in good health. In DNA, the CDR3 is TGTGCCAGCAGTTACGGCAGGGCCGCTGAAGCTTTCTTT. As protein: CASSYGRAAEAFF.